What follows are 20 T cell receptor beta chains derived from one specimen sequenced in a study of chemoradiotherapy in HPV16-positive cancers. TCRdb keeps only in-frame clones here, not all; method: immunoSEQ multiplex PCR. The data show 30,000 to 35,000 clones, 89% seen once. Material: blood, obtained from a patient who underwent chemoradiotherapy. All receptors come from a human donor with HPV-associated anogenital cancer.

The rearrangement joins TRBV20-1 to TRBJ2-7; D is uncertain. Germline-derived CDR1 and CDR2 are DFQATT and SNEGSKA (reference sequence). The V end lost 0 bases, the J end lost 6 bases, and 6 bases lay between the germline ends. This CDR3 region has 11 residues. The DNA for the CDR3 is TGCAGTGCTAGAGATGATATCGAGCAGTACTTC. This gives the protein CSARDDIEQYF.

V usage is TRBV5-1 and J usage is TRBJ1-4, with D unclear. CDR3 length equals 15 residues. Trimming removed 2 bases from V and 0 bases from J, with 8 bases in between. Germline lookup yields CDR1 SGHRS and CDR2 YFSETQ. This chain's CDR3 is CASSLWAATNEKLFF. In nucleotides, the CDR3 is TGCGCCAGCAGCTTATGGGCTGCAACTAATGAAAAACTGTTTTTT.

Only one count was recorded for this clone. The V call is TRBV15, the J call TRBJ2-7; 11 bases are a match to TRBD1. Germline V gene sequence: CDR1 LNHNV, CDR2 YYDKDF (reference sequence). V lost 2 bases, J lost 3 bases, and 3 bases stayed unmatched. This CDR3 is 15 amino acids long. The CDR3 region has the DNA TGTGCCACCAGCAGACCGGGACAGGGGGGCTACGAGCAGTACTTC. This translates into CATSRPGQGGYEQYF.

The gene calls are TRBV9 and TRBJ2-5, with D perhaps TRBD1 or TRBD2 (5 bases each). Germline loops: CDR1 SGDLS, CDR2 YYNGEE. This CDR3 has 16 residues. Trimming removed 3 bases at V and 4 bases at J, with 19 bases between. The CDR3 loop reads CASSAPPGPRGETQYF. In nucleotides, the CDR3 is TGTGCCAGCAGCGCCCCTCCGGGACCTAGGGGAGAGACCCAGTACTTC.

The chain employs TRBV6-1 and TRBJ2-7; D is perhaps TRBD1 (5 bases). The V and J ends lost 6 bases and 3 bases respectively, with 12 bases between them. Germline V CDR1 and CDR2: MNHNS, SASEGT. The CDR3 sequence is 13 residues long. CDR3 in amino acids: CASRGVRGYEQYF. The CDR3, as DNA: TGTGCCAGCAGGGGCGTAAGGGGCTACGAGCAGTACTTC.

A single count supports this clone. The chain recombines TRBV29-1 with TRBJ2-3; TRBD2 agrees at 8 bases. Germline CDR1 is SQVTM and CDR2 is ANQGSEA. With V trimmed by 3 bases and J by 12 bases, 11 bases remained unmatched. The CDR3 has 13 amino acids. The CDR3 here is CSVEFGGGTPQYF. The CDR3 DNA reads TGCAGCGTTGAGTTCGGGGGGGGTACCCCTCAGTATTTT.

The chain is built from TRBV7-2 and TRBJ2-3; D unresolved. V shed 1 base and J shed 4 bases, with 6 bases lying between them. The CDR3 totals 13 residues. Germline-derived CDR1 and CDR2 are SGHTA and FQGNSA. DNA for the CDR3: TGTGCCAGCAGCTTAGTTTCCCCAGATACGCAGTATTTT. Translating it yields CASSLVSPDTQYF.

J is TRBJ2-7 and V is TRBV5-1; TRBD1 matches 10 bases. Unmatched junction bases numbered 1, after V lost 3 bases and J lost 1 base. This CDR3 is built from 14 residues. The germline V gene encodes CDR1 SGHRS and CDR2 YFSETQ. The CDR3 here is CASSWGQGSYEQYF. CDR3 nucleotides: TGCGCCAGCAGCTGGGGACAGGGGTCCTACGAGCAGTACTTC.

V usage is TRBV4-1 and J usage is TRBJ2-1, with 7 bases that match TRBD2. CDR3 length: 13 amino acids. Looked up from germline, CDR1 is MGHRA and CDR2 is YSYEKL. Trimming cost V 4 bases and J 10 bases; bases outside gene matches: 7. The CDR3 here is CASSPGGLQEQFF. The CDR3 DNA reads TGCGCCAGCAGCCCCGGGGGGTTACAGGAGCAGTTCTTC.

J is TRBJ1-1 and V is TRBV19, with unresolved D. The V end lost 3 bases, the J end lost 10 bases, and 12 bases lay between the germline ends. From germline, CDR1 is LNHDA and CDR2 SQIVND (reference sequence). The CDR3 totals 12 residues. The CDR3 loop is CASSISARRAFF. The DNA for the CDR3 is TGTGCCAGTAGTATTAGCGCCAGGAGAGCTTTCTTT.

This rearrangement joins TRBV25-1 to TRBJ2-2, with D maybe TRBD2 (5 bases). CDR1 MGHDK and CDR2 SYGVNS come from the germline V gene. V gave up 6 bases and J gave up 8 bases, with 7 bases separating them. This CDR3 has 11 amino acids. The CDR3 sequence is CASRRRGELFF. The CDR3 nucleotides read TGTGCCAGCAGGAGGAGGGGGGAGCTGTTTTTT.

This chain uses TRBV7-3 with TRBJ2-1; the match to TRBD2 covers 7 bases. The CDR3 runs to 17 residues. The V segment lost 0 bases and the J segment 5 bases; nucleotides outside the gene matches: 10. Per germline, CDR1 SGHTA and CDR2 FQGTGA. The CDR3 protein is CASSLTTTSGTNNEQFF. CDR3 nucleotides: TGTGCCAGCAGCTTAACCACTACCAGCGGGACCAACAATGAGCAGTTCTTC.

The chain recombines TRBV6-4 with TRBJ1-2; 7 bases match TRBD1. Unmatched junction bases numbered 12, after V lost 6 bases and J lost 5 bases. The CDR3 covers 15 residues. The V gene's germline CDR1 is MRHNA and CDR2 SNTAGT. CDR3 DNA sequence: TGTGCCAGCAGCCTCCAGGCAGGGGGACGGTATGGCTACACCTTC. Protein: CASSLQAGGRYGYTF.

The chain recombines TRBV6-5 with TRBJ1-2, with a weak D call TRBD1 (5 bases). The CDR3 sequence is 12 residues long. CDR1 and CDR2 from the germline V gene are MNHEY and SVGAGI. Trimming left V 7 bases short and J 10 bases short, with 16 bases between. CDR3 region: CASTLSMGDYTF. CDR3 nucleotides: TGTGCCAGCACTCTCTCTATGGGGGACTACACCTTC.

This chain connects TRBV4-3 to TRBJ2-3; TRBD2 matches at 8 bases. Germline V lookup: CDR1 LGHNA, CDR2 YSLEER. CDR3 length: 15 residues. Unmatched junction bases numbered 4, after V lost 3 bases and J lost 2 bases. The CDR3 reads CASSQGTRYTDTQYF. The CDR3 nucleotides are TGCGCCAGCAGCCAGGGGACTAGGTACACAGATACGCAGTATTTT.

The genes are TRBV7-9 and TRBJ2-7; tentatively, D is TRBD2 (6 bases). V was pared by 8 bases and J by 0 bases, with 14 bases between. Germline CDR1 reads SEHNR; CDR2 reads FQNEAQ (reference sequence). The CDR3 sequence is 14 residues long. The CDR3 is CASSGTASSYEQYF. The CDR3 coding sequence is TGTGCCAGCTCGGGGACTGCCAGCTCCTACGAGCAGTACTTC.

The chain couples TRBV19 to TRBJ1-1; D not resolved. V dropped 6 bases and J dropped 5 bases, with 16 bases sitting between them. Germline CDR1 LNHDA, CDR2 SQIVND (reference sequence). The CDR3 spans 14 residues. The CDR3 nucleotides are TGTGCCAGTAGCGAAGGGTGGGTCAGGACTGAAGCTTTCTTT. It codes for CASSEGWVRTEAFF. The whole variable domain, filled in from reference TRBV19 and TRBJ1-1, reads DGGITQSPKYLFRKEGQNVTLSCEQNLNHDAMYWYRQDPGQGLRLIYYSQIVNDFQKGDIAEGYSVSREKKESFPLTVTSAQKNPTAFYLCASSEGWVRTEAFFGQGTRLTVV.

This rearrangement joins TRBV7-9 to TRBJ1-5; tentatively, D is TRBD1 (6 bases). CDR3 length: 16 amino acids. Trimming pared 0 bases from V and 3 bases from J, leaving 12 bases between. Germline V gene lookup returns CDR1 SEHNR and CDR2 FQNEAQ (reference sequence). CDR3 sequence: CASSLAYGGPNQPQHF. CDR3 nucleotides: TGTGCCAGCAGCTTAGCGTACGGGGGCCCCAATCAGCCCCAGCATTTT.

The chain has TRBV6-5 and TRBJ2-7, with a possible D match to TRBD2 (5 bases). This CDR3 is built from 13 residues. The V and J ends lost 2 bases and 3 bases respectively, with 8 bases between them. The germline CDR1 and CDR2 sequences are MNHEY and SVGAGI. The CDR3 loop reads CASSYEGRYEQYF. The CDR3 nucleotides are TGTGCCAGCAGTTACGAGGGTCGCTACGAGCAGTACTTC.

About this clone itself: Additional DNA sequences in this sample encode the identical CDR3. The rearrangement joins TRBV30 to TRBJ2-7; 13 bases fit TRBD2. The CDR3 spans 13 residues. The trim removed 5 bases at V and 7 bases at J, leaving 5 bases unmatched. Germline CDR1 GTSNPN, CDR2 SVGIG (reference sequence). Written as DNA, the CDR3 is TGTGCCTGGCGACTAGCGGGAGGTCGGGAGCAGTACTTC. Its protein product is CAWRLAGGREQYF.